A selection of T cell receptor beta chains follows, all from one sample in a study of blood T cells in healthy people across ages. TCRdb reanalysed the 5' RACE reads using MiXCR and keeps one entry per CDR3 protein. The sample records approximately 600,000 distinct CDR3 sequences, roughly three fifths being singletons. Sequenced: blood. These TCRs come from a man aged 55 to 70 in good health. Both conserved end residues are part of each CDR3. D genes are given only for firm matches. Clone size is shown for a subset of rows, as once, few, many or a class of expanded clone.

j_call d_call clone_size v_call cdr3_nt cdr3_aa
TRBJ2-6 - once TRBV5-1 TGCGCCAGCAGCCTCACAGAATCTGGGGCCAACGTCCTGACTTTC CASSLTESGANVLTF
TRBJ1-4 - - TRBV11-2 TGTGCCAGCAGCTTGAATCAGGGTTTTGGAAAACTGTTTTTT CASSLNQGFGKLFF
TRBJ2-1 - - TRBV11-2 TGTGCCAGCAAATACCAGGAAGTGGGGACTGAGCAGTTCTTC CASKYQEVGTEQFF
TRBJ1-2 - few TRBV4-1 TGCGCCAGCAGCCAAGATGGCCCGGGGGAGTATGGCTACACCTTC CASSQDGPGEYGYTF
TRBJ2-7 TRBD1 few TRBV6-1 TGTGCCAGCAAGGACAGGGCCTCCTACGAGCAGTACTTC CASKDRASYEQYF
TRBJ2-1 - few TRBV9 TGTGCCAGCAGCGTAGTGCGCAATGAGCAGTTCTTC CASSVVRNEQFF
TRBJ2-3 - - TRBV4-1 TGCGCCAGCAGCACCCGGGGGGCCCCAGATACGCAGTATTTT CASSTRGAPDTQYF
TRBJ2-5 TRBD2 - TRBV27 TGTGCCAGCAGTTCCCCCCTAGCGGGGGGGCTGGAGACCCAGTACTTC CASSSPLAGGLETQYF
TRBJ2-7 TRBD2 - TRBV6-1 TGTGCCAGCCGTGAGCGGGGGGGGTTCTACGAGCAGTACTTC CASRERGGFYEQYF
TRBJ2-7 - once TRBV28 TGTGCCAGCAGTTTATGGACGGCAACATCCTACAATGAGCAGTACTTC CASSLWTATSYNEQYF
TRBJ2-1 TRBD2 - TRBV29-1 TGCAGCGTAAAAGGGACTAGCGGGGGTGGGTCCTACAATGAGCAGTTCTTC CSVKGTSGGGSYNEQFF
TRBJ1-6 - - TRBV6-2/TRBV6-3 TGTGCCAGCAGTTACTCGCACAGGAGCAATTCACCCCTCCACTTT CASSYSHRSNSPLHF
TRBJ2-4 - few TRBV4-2 TGTGCCAGCAGCCAAGATGGAAGAGCCGGTCAGTACTTC CASSQDGRAGQYF
TRBJ2-7 TRBD1 - TRBV6-5 TGTGCCAGCATCCCGGCGGGACAGGGTGATGTTGAGCAGTACTTC CASIPAGQGDVEQYF
TRBJ2-3 TRBD1 - TRBV5-1 TGCGCCAGCAGCTTAACACAGGGGGTCAACCCAGGGGATACGCAGTATTTT CASSLTQGVNPGDTQYF
TRBJ2-5 - few TRBV12-3/TRBV12-4 TGTGCCAGCAGGCTGGGGCTTCAAGAGACCCAGTACTTC CASRLGLQETQYF
TRBJ2-3 TRBD1 - TRBV2 TGTGCCAGCAGTGGGGGCGAAGGGGGCTCGCAGTATTTT CASSGGEGGSQYF
TRBJ1-2 TRBD1 few TRBV20-1 TGCAGTGCTAGAGCGGAAAGGACAGGGTTGGATGGCTACACCTTC CSARAERTGLDGYTF
TRBJ2-5 - once TRBV10-1 TGCGCCAGCAGTGAGGCCGGGGGCGTCAATGAGCAGTACTTC CASSEAGGVNEQYF
TRBJ2-7 - - TRBV20-1 TGCAGTGCGGAAGGGCGGTCAAGCTCCTACGAGCAGTACTTC CSAEGRSSSYEQYF
TRBJ2-1 TRBD2 many TRBV27 TGTGCCAGCGTGCCGGGGGGGGGCAATGAGCAGTTCTTC CASVPGGGNEQFF
TRBJ2-7 - few TRBV11-2 TGTGCCAGCAGCTTAGGAGGGTTGGCCTACGAGCAGTACTTC CASSLGGLAYEQYF
TRBJ2-5 - - TRBV6-1 TGTGCCAGCAGACACGAAACCTACGGACAAGAGACCCAGTACTTC CASRHETYGQETQYF
TRBJ1-2 - - TRBV28 TGTGCCAGCAGTTTGGGTTCGACGGCGGGGAACTATGGCTACACCTTC CASSLGSTAGNYGYTF
TRBJ2-4 - - TRBV7-2 TGTGCCAGCAGCTTAGATATGGTAGCCAAAAACATTCAGTACTTC CASSLDMVAKNIQYF
TRBJ1-2 - - TRBV6-1 TGTGCCAGCAGTGACCTCATGGGGGGGACTATTAACTATGGCTACACCTTC CASSDLMGGTINYGYTF
TRBJ2-7 TRBD2 - TRBV4-2 TGTGCCAGCAGCCAAGTGGCTAGCGGGGGTTCCTACGAGCAGTACTTC CASSQVASGGSYEQYF
TRBJ2-1 TRBD2 - TRBV4-2 TGTGCCAGCAGCCAAGAGACTAGCGGGGGGACTCTGACCAGGGAGCAGTTCTTC CASSQETSGGTLTREQFF
TRBJ1-5 TRBD1 - TRBV9 TGTGCCAGCAGCGTAGGGACAGGGGTGAATCAGCCCCAGCATTTT CASSVGTGVNQPQHF
TRBJ2-7 TRBD1 few TRBV7-9 TGTGCCAGCAGCTTCTCTGGACAGGGCCCTGAGCAGTACTTC CASSFSGQGPEQYF
TRBJ2-2 - once TRBV29-1 TGCAGCGTGGCCCCGACAGTAGGAGCCGGGGAGCTGTTTTTT CSVAPTVGAGELFF
TRBJ1-6 TRBD1 - TRBV5-1 TGCGCCAGCAGCTTGGAACCACCGGGACAGGGTATTAATTCACCCCTCCACTTT CASSLEPPGQGINSPLHF
TRBJ2-1 - few TRBV7-2 TGTGCCAGCAGCTTAGCGCTAGGGGGATCCTACAATGAGCAGTTCTTC CASSLALGGSYNEQFF
TRBJ2-7 TRBD1 - TRBV2 TGTGCCAGCAGAGGGACAGGGGGCTTCCACGAGCAGTACTTC CASRGTGGFHEQYF
TRBJ2-7 - - TRBV24-1 TGTGCCAGGGGTAGGACATCCTACGAGCAGTACTTC CARGRTSYEQYF
TRBJ2-3 - - TRBV14 TGTGCCAGCAGCTATACAGGCCACACAGATACGCAGTATTTT CASSYTGHTDTQYF
TRBJ1-1 - - TRBV10-3 TGTGCCATCAGTCTCAGGGTTGGGAGTAACACTGAAGCTTTCTTT CAISLRVGSNTEAFF
TRBJ2-1 - - TRBV6-6 TGTGCCAGCAGATTAAAGCACGTGGGTGAGCAGTTCTTC CASRLKHVGEQFF
TRBJ1-4 - - TRBV27 TGTGCCAGCATGTCCCAGGGGTTGTTTAGGGGAAAACTGTTTTTT CASMSQGLFRGKLFF
TRBJ2-7 TRBD1 - TRBV6-2/TRBV6-3 TGTGCCAGCAGTTATTGGGGACAGGGTTGGAGTGAGCAGTACTTC CASSYWGQGWSEQYF
TRBJ2-1 TRBD2 - TRBV6-5 TGTGCCAGCAGTTACCCTACTAGCGGGGGGGACAATGAGCAGTTCTTC CASSYPTSGGDNEQFF
TRBJ2-7 - - TRBV6-2/TRBV6-3 TGTGCCAGCAGTTACTCACAGGGATACGGGGGTACCCAGTACTTC CASSYSQGYGGTQYF
TRBJ2-5 - few TRBV7-6 TGTGCCAGCAGCTCACCCACTACAGAGACCCAGTACTTC CASSSPTTETQYF
TRBJ2-2 - - TRBV5-1 TGCGCCAGCAGCCCCGACAACCAGTTATCCAACACCGGGGAGCTGTTTTTT CASSPDNQLSNTGELFF
TRBJ2-1 TRBD2 few TRBV4-1 TGCGCCAGCAGCCAAGCCAGCGGGAGGAATGAGCAGTTCTTC CASSQASGRNEQFF
TRBJ1-6 TRBD1 - TRBV20-1 TGCAGTGCTCCGACTCCAGGGGGAAATTCACCCCTCCACTTT CSAPTPGGNSPLHF
TRBJ2-7 - few TRBV10-3 TGTGCCATCAGTGGCCCGGACAGCTACGAGCAGTACTTC CAISGPDSYEQYF
TRBJ1-5 - - TRBV4-2 TGTGCCAGCAGCCAAGAGTCAGGAAAAAATCAGCCCCAGCATTTT CASSQESGKNQPQHF
TRBJ1-2 - - TRBV9 TGTGCCAGCAGCGCGACAGGCGACTCGGGCTATGGCTACACCTTC CASSATGDSGYGYTF
TRBJ2-1 - few TRBV6-6 TGTGCCAGCAGGCTCCCCCCGGAGAATGAGCAGTTCTTC CASRLPPENEQFF